The sequence of this T cell receptor beta chain was determined in a study of T cell responses to AZD1222 COVID-19 vaccine. Sequencing was performed with immunoSEQ multiplex PCR; in TCRdb, only in-frame clones are kept and a portion is missing. In the table there are 90,000 to 130,000 clones, 80% to 95% of which are singletons. This clone has more than one count but fewer than ten. This CDR3 has 14 amino acids. Between the trimmed V and J ends, which lost 4 bases and 2 bases, there was a span of 12 bases. Germline lookup yields CDR1 MDHEN and CDR2 SYDVKM. The clonotype comes from an adult in good health. V is TRBV28 and J is TRBJ2-7; a weak D match, TRBD2 (6 bases). The sample in question was peripheral blood, obtained on day 0 of AZD1222 vaccination. The DNA of the CDR3 is TGTGCCAGCAGTTCCCGGGAGAGACCCTACGAGCAGTACTTC. Its translation: CASSSRERPYEQYF.